The 6 T cell receptor beta chains below all came from one sample that was sequenced in a study of blood T cells in healthy people across ages. Combining a sample-barcoded 5' primer with a J-beta primer mix, a second PCR ran for roughly 6 to 12 cycles. TCRdb reprocessed the 5' RACE reads via MiXCR and lists one record per CDR3 protein. Altogether fewer than 800,000 distinct CDR3 sequences are present, around 49% being singletons, with the ten largest covering approximately 32%. Sample: blood. The receptors were sampled from a woman aged 55-69 years in good health.

The chain recombines TRBV6-1 with TRBJ1-2; 7 positions agree with TRBD1. After removal of 6 bases from V and 3 bases from J, the junction contained 7 bases not matched to a gene. CDR1 MNHNS and CDR2 SASEGT come from the germline V gene. The CDR3 has 14 residues. CDR3 sequence (DNA): TGTGCCAGCAGGGAGAGGGGGCAATACTATGGCTACACCTTC. This sequence encodes CASRERGQYYGYTF.

The genes are TRBV21-1 and TRBJ2-7. TRBV21-1 represents a pseudogene. The CDR3 is 16 residues long. In DNA, the CDR3 is TGTGCCAGCAGCAAAGGGCGCCCTAGGAGGGTCCACGAGCAGTACTTC. Protein sequence: CASSKGRPRRVHEQYF.

The rearrangement uses TRBV7-2 and TRBJ1-1; D is perhaps TRBD1 (5 bases). This CDR3 has 13 amino acids. Trimming removed 4 bases from V and 11 bases from J, with 17 bases in between. Germline V CDR1 and CDR2: SGHTA, FQGNSA. The CDR3 bases are TGTGCCAGCAGCTCCCTACAGGAGGTGAGGGCTTTCTTT. Translated, it gives CASSSLQEVRAFF.

J is TRBJ1-6 and V is TRBV5-6; perhaps TRBD1 as D (5 bases). Germline CDR1 SGHDT, CDR2 YYEEEE. The CDR3 runs 14 residues. V was shortened by 4 bases and J by 8 bases, with 13 bases between the two germline ends. The CDR3 region has the DNA TGTGCCAGCAGCCTGGGGACTTTGGATTCACCCCTCCACTTT. It translates to CASSLGTLDSPLHF.

The chain carries TRBV12-5 and TRBJ2-7; TRBD1 might be the D (5 bases). The J call is in doubt because the DNA end fits TRBJ2-5 better. Germline lookup yields CDR1 LGHNT and CDR2 FRNRAP. The CDR3 has 13 amino acids. CDR3 coding DNA: TGTGCTAGTGGCACTGACAGCCTAGGGACCCAGTACTTC. This sequence encodes CASGTDSLGTQYF.

The CDR3 is CATLQGETQYF. The CDR3 bases are TGTGCCACCCTACAGGGGGAGACCCAGTACTTC. V and J are TRBV27 and TRBJ2-5, with TRBD1 matching 7 bases. The CDR3 is made up of 11 amino acids. Per germline, CDR1 MNHEY and CDR2 SMNVEV (reference sequence). The ends lost 10 bases at V and 5 bases at J; junction bases unmatched: 4.